This T cell receptor beta chain was captured by sequencing in a study of T cell repertoires in cytomegalovirus infection. For the study at large: Public TCR beta signatures marked donors with CMV infection and the matching HLA.

Concerning this clonotype itself: Its antigen is still unknown.

TCRdb re-derived calls from the reads in MiXCR, one entry per CDR3 protein. This sample carries about 500,000 distinct CDR3 sequences, roughly a third of them seen once, and the ten largest clones take 15% to 20%. The junction had 9 bases not matched to a gene; V was cut back by 0 bases and J by 8 bases. This CDR3 is built from 17 residues. Germline-derived CDR1 and CDR2 are SGHRS and YFSETQ. The chain links TRBV5-1 to TRBJ2-1; TRBD2 aligns across 12 bases. This clonotype originated in a human donor in good health (CMV status not recorded). Some clones in this sample may be carry-over from other donors' samples. The starting material was cultured PBMCs, obtained from culture after CMV antigen stimulation. CDR3 nucleotide sequence: TGCGCCAGCAGCTTGGCTCTGACTAGCGGGAGTTTGGATGAGCAGTTCTTC. Translating gives CASSLALTSGSLDEQFF.